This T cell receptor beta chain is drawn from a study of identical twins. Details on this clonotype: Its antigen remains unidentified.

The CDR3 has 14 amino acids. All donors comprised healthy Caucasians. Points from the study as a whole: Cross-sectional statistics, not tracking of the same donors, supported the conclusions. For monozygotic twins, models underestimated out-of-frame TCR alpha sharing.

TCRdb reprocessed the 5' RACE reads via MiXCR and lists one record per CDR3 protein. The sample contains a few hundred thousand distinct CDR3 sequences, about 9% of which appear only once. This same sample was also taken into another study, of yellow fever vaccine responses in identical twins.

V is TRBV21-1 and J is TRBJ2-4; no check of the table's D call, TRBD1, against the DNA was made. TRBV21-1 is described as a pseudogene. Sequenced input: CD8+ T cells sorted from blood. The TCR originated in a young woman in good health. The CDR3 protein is CASSQPHMGHIQYF. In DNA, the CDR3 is TGTGCCAGCAGCCAACCCCACATGGGGCACATTCAGTACTTC.